The rows below give T cell receptor beta chains drawn from one sample of a study of blood T cell repertoires in COVID-19. Generated by immunoSEQ multiplex PCR, the TCRdb table keeps only in-frame clones and is missing some. Of about 300,000 clones in the sample, around 88% were seen once. Sequenced input: peripheral blood. The receptors were sampled from a woman in her thirties who had recovered from COVID-19. Each CDR3 is given without its conserved first and last residue.

V: TRBV18; J: TRBJ2-7; CDR3: ASSSGQGPNYEQY
V: TRBV6-1; J: TRBJ1-5; CDR3: ASSDRFQGSQH
V: TRBV4-2; J: TRBJ1-3; CDR3: ASSQAQRQSGNTIY
V: TRBV18; J: TRBJ2-3; CDR3: ASSPRLAGGQDTQY
V: TRBV12-3/TRBV12-4; J: TRBJ1-1; CDR3: ASRDRVDTEAF
V: TRBV6-4; J: TRBJ2-7; CDR3: ASSEKAAFHYEQY
V: TRBV5-5; J: TRBJ2-1; CDR3: ASSHGASGGPSSYNEQF
V: TRBV6-4; J: TRBJ2-2; CDR3: ASSDSMGQDTGELF
V: TRBV6-5; J: TRBJ1-6; CDR3: ASRTDRGGSPLH
V: TRBV28; J: TRBJ1-1; CDR3: ASRNPPGTKWEAF
V: TRBV9; J: TRBJ1-3; CDR3: ASSIQTGSGNTIY
V: TRBV6-5; J: TRBJ1-5; CDR3: ASSPGTAKGQPQH
V: TRBV6-5; J: TRBJ2-2; CDR3: ASSPGTGELF
V: TRBV4-2; J: TRBJ1-5; CDR3: ASSQVAGVSNQPQH
V: TRBV27; J: TRBJ2-7; CDR3: ASSRPRGLAGDYYEQY
V: TRBV6-5; J: TRBJ2-1; CDR3: ASSSKSYNEQF
V: TRBV28; J: TRBJ1-4; CDR3: ASSPPGQGATNEKLF
V: TRBV2; J: TRBJ2-1; CDR3: ASSLQGALNNEQF
V: TRBV7-8; J: TRBJ1-5; CDR3: ASSSGQVSPQH
V: TRBV28; J: TRBJ1-1; CDR3: ASSTGRGHGSAEAF
V: TRBV2; J: TRBJ2-7; CDR3: ASSDRVEQY
V: TRBV13; J: TRBJ1-2; CDR3: ASSPGDRYYGYT
V: TRBV11-3; J: TRBJ2-1; CDR3: ASSLRSGGQSSYNEQF
V: TRBV2; J: TRBJ1-4; CDR3: ASEQGAGEKLF
V: TRBV6-1; J: TRBJ1-6; CDR3: ASSEYRDPSYNSPLH
V: TRBV5-4; J: TRBJ2-3; CDR3: ASRVGLAGDGDTQY